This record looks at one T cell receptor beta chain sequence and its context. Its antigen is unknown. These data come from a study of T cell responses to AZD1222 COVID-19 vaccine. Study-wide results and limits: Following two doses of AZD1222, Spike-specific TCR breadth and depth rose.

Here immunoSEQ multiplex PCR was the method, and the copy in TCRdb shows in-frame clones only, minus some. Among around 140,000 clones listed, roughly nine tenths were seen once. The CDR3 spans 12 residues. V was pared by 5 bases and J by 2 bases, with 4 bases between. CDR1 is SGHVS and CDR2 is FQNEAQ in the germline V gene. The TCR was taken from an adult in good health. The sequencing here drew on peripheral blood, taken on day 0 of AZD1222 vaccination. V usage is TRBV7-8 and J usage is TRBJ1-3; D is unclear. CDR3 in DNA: TGTGCCAGCAGCGTCCCTGGAAACACCATATATTTT. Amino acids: CASSVPGNTIYF.